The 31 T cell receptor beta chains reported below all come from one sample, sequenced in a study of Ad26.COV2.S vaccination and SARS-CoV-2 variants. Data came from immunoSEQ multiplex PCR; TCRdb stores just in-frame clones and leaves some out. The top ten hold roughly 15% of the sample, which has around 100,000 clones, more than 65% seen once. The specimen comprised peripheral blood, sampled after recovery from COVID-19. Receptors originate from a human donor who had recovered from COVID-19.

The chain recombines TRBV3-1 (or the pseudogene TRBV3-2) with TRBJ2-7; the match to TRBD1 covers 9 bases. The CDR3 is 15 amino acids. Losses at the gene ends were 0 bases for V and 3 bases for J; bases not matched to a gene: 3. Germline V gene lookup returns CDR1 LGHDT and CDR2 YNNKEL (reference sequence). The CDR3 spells CASSQERTGVYEQYF. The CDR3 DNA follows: TGTGCCAGCAGCCAAGAGAGGACAGGGGTCTACGAGCAGTACTTC.

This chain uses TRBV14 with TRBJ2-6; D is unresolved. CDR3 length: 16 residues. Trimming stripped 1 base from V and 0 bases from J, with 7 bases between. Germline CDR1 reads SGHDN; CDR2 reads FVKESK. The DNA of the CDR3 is TGTGCCAGCAGCCAAGGCAGCATCTCTGGGGCCAACGTCCTGACTTTC. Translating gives CASSQGSISGANVLTF.

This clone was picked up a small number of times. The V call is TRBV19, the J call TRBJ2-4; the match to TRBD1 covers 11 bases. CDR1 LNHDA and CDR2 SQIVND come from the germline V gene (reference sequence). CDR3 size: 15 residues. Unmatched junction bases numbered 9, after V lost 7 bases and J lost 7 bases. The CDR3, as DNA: TGTGCCAGTACCAGCGGGACAGGGGGATCTAACATTCAGTACTTC. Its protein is CASTSGTGGSNIQYF.

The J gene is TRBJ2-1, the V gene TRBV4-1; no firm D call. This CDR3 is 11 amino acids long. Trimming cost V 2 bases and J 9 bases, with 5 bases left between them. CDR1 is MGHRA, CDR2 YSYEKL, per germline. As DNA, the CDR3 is TGCGCCAGCAGCCAATCGGGTGAGCAGTTCTTC. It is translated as CASSQSGEQFF.

CDR3 region: CASSLLGLVSYEQYF. Here the CDR3 DNA reads TGTGCCAGCAGTTTACTTGGGTTGGTCTCCTACGAGCAGTACTTC. The chain employs TRBV28 and TRBJ2-7; D call uncertain. The V end was cut by 2 bases, the J end by 0 bases, with 11 bases between. Germline V gives CDR1 MDHEN, CDR2 SYDVKM. This CDR3 region has 15 residues.

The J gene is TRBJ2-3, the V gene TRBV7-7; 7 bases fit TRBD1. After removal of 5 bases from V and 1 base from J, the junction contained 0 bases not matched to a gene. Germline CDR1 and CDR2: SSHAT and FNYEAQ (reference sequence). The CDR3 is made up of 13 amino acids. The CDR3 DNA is TGTGCCAGCAGCGGACAGGGCACAGATACGCAGTATTTT. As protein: CASSGQGTDTQYF.

CDR3: CASSQGGWGRASGNTIYF. The CDR3 DNA follows: TGTGCCAGCAGCCAAGGAGGATGGGGAAGGGCCTCTGGAAACACCATATATTTT. The rearrangement joins TRBV3-1 (or the pseudogene TRBV3-2) to TRBJ1-3; no clear D gene. The CDR3 extends over 18 amino acids. The V and J ends lost 1 base and 0 bases respectively, with 16 bases between them. Germline V gene data show CDR1 as LGHDT and CDR2 as YNNKEL (reference sequence).

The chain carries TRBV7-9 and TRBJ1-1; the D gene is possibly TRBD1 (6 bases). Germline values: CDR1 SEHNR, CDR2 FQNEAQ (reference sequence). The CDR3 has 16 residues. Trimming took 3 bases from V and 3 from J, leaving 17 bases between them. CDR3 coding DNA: TGTGCCAGCAGCTTTGGGGGCGGGGGCATCGACACTGAAGCTTTCTTT. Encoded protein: CASSFGGGGIDTEAFF.

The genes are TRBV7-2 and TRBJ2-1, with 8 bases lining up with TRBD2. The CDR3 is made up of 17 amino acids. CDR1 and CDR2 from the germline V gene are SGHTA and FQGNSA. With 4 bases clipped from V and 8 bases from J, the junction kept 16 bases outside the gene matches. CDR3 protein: CASSSGLAQKISDEQFF. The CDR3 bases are TGTGCCAGCAGCTCCGGACTAGCCCAAAAAATTAGCGATGAGCAGTTCTTC.

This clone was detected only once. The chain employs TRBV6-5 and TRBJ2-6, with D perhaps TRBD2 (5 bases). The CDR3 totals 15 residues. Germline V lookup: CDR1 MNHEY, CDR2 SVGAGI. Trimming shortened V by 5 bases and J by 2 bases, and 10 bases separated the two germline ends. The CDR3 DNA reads TGTGCCAGCAGTATTCGGGGAGCTGGGGCCAACGTCCTGACTTTC. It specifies CASSIRGAGANVLTF.

Written as DNA, the CDR3 is TGTGCCAGCAGTTCTAAGGGGGTTTCGGCCCTCCACTTT. It encodes CASSSKGVSALHF. This chain joins TRBV27 and TRBJ1-6; possible D gene TRBD1, 6 bases. The CDR3 runs 13 residues. V was clipped by 4 bases and J by 14 bases, with 15 bases between them. Per germline, CDR1 MNHEY and CDR2 SMNVEV (reference sequence).

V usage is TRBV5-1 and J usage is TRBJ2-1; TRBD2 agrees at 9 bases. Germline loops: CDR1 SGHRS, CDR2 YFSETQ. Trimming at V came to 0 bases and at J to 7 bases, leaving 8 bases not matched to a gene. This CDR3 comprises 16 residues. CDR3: CASSLAGREGQNEQFF. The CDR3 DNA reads TGCGCCAGCAGCTTGGCAGGGCGGGAGGGCCAGAATGAGCAGTTCTTC.

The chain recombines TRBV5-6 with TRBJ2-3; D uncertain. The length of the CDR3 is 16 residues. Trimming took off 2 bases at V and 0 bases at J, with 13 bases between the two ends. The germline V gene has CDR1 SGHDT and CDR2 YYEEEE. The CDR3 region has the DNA TGTGCCAGCAGCTTATTTCTGCGGCAAAGCACAGATACGCAGTATTTT. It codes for CASSLFLRQSTDTQYF.

CDR3 loop: CASSHPSGYSYEQYF. CDR3 sequence (DNA): TGTGCCAGCAGCCACCCTAGCGGTTACTCCTACGAGCAGTACTTC. V and J are TRBV7-2 and TRBJ2-7; 7 bases fit TRBD2. This CDR3 is built from 15 residues. The V gene end was trimmed by 5 bases and the J gene end by 0 bases; junction bases not matched to a gene: 7. The V gene's germline CDR1 is SGHTA and CDR2 FQGNSA.

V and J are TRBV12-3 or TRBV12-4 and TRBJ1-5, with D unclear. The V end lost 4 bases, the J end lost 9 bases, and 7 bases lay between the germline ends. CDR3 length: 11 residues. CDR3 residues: CASSSGPPQHF. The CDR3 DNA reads TGTGCCAGCAGTTCAGGCCCGCCCCAGCATTTT.

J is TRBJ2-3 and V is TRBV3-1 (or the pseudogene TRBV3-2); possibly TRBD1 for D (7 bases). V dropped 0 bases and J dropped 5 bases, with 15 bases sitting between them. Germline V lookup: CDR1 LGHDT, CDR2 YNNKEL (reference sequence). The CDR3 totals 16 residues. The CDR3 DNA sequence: TGTGCCAGCAGCCAAGAGTGGAGGGGGCGAAAAGATACGCAGTATTTT. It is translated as CASSQEWRGRKDTQYF.

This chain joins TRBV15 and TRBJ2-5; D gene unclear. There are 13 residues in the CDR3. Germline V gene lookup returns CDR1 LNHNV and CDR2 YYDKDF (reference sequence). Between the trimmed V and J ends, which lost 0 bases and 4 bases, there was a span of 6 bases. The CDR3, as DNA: TGTGCCACCAGCAGAGATCTATCAGAGACCCAGTACTTC. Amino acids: CATSRDLSETQYF.

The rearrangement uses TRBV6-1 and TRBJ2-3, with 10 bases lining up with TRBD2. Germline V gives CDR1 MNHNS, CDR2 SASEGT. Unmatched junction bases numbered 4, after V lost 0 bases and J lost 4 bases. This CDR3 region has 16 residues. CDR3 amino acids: CASSEAGLAGADTQYF. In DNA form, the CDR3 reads TGTGCCAGCAGTGAAGCTGGCCTAGCGGGAGCAGATACGCAGTATTTT.

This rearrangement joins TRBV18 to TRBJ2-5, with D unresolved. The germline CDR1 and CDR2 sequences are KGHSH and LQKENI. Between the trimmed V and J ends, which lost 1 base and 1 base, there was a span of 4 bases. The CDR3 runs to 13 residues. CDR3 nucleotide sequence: TGTGCCAGCTCACCACGGAGCCAAGAGACCCAGTACTTC. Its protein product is CASSPRSQETQYF.

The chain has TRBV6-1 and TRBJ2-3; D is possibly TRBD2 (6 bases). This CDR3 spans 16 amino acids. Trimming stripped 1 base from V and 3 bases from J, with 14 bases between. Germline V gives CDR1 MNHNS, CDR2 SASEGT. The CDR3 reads CASSEVWESGTDTQYF. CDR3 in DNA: TGTGCCAGCAGTGAAGTATGGGAGAGCGGGACAGATACGCAGTATTTT.

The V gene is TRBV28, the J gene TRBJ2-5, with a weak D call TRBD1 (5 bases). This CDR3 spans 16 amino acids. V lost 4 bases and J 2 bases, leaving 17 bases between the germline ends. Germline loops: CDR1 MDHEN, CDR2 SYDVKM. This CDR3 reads CASSSPHIRQQETQYF. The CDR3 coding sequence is TGTGCCAGCAGTTCTCCGCATATCCGACAGCAAGAGACCCAGTACTTC.

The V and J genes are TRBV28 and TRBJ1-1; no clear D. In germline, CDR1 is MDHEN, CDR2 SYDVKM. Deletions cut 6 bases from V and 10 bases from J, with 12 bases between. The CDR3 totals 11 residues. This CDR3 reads CASSSGLGAFF. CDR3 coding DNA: TGTGCCAGCAGCTCGGGTTTGGGAGCTTTCTTT.

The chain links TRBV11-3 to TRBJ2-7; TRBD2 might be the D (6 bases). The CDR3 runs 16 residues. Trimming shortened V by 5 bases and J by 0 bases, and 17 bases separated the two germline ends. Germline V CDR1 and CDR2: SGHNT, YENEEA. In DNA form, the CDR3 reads TGTGCCAGCAGCCCCGGTCGGGGACTTACCTCCTACGAGCAGTACTTC. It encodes CASSPGRGLTSYEQYF.

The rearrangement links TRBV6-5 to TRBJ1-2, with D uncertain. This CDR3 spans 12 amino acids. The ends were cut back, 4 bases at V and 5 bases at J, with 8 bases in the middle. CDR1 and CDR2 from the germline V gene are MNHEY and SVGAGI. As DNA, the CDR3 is TGTGCCAGCAGTTCAACTCGATATGGCTACACCTTC. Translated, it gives CASSSTRYGYTF.

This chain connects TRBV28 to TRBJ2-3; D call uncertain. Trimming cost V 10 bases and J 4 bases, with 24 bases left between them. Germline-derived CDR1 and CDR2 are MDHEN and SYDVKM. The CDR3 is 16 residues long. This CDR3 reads CATRAQAIWVSDTQYF. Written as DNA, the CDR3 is TGTGCCACCCGGGCCCAGGCGATTTGGGTTTCAGATACGCAGTATTTT.

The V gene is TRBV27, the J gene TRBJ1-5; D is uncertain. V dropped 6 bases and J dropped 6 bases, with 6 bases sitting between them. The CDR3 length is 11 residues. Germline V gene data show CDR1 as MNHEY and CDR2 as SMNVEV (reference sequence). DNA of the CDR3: TGTGCCAGCAGGTTGGGTCAGCCCCAGCATTTT. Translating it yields CASRLGQPQHF.

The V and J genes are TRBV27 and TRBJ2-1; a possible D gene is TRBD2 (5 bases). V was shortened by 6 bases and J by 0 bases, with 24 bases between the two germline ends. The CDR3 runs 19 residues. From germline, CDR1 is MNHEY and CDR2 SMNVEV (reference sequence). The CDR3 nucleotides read TGTGCCAGCAGAATGAAGGGATTACTAGTATCTTTCTCCTACAATGAGCAGTTCTTC. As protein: CASRMKGLLVSFSYNEQFF.

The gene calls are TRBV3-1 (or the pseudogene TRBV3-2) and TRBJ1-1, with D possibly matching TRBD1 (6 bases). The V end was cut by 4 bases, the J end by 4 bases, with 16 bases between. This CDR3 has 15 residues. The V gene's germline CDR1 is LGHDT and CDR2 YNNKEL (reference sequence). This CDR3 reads CASSPLPKGGTEAFF. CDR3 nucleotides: TGTGCCAGCAGCCCCCTACCCAAAGGGGGCACTGAAGCTTTCTTT.

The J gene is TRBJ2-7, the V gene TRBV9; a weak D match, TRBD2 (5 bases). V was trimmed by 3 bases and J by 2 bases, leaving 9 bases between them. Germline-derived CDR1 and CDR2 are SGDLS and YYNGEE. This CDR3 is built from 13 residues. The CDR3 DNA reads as TGTGCCAGCAGCGATCCGGGGACCTACGAGCAGTACTTC. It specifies CASSDPGTYEQYF.

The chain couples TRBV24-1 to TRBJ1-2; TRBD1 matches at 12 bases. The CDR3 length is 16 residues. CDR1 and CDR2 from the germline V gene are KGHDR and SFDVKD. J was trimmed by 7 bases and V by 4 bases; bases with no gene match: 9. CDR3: CATSDPPGTGGGGYTF. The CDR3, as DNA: TGTGCCACCAGTGACCCCCCCGGGACAGGGGGCGGTGGCTACACCTTC.

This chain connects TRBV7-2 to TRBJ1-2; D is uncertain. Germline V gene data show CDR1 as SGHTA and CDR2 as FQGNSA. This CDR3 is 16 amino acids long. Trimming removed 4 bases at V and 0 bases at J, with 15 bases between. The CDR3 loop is CASSSTRGGANYGYTF. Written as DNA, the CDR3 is TGTGCCAGCAGCTCGACCCGAGGAGGAGCTAACTATGGCTACACCTTC.